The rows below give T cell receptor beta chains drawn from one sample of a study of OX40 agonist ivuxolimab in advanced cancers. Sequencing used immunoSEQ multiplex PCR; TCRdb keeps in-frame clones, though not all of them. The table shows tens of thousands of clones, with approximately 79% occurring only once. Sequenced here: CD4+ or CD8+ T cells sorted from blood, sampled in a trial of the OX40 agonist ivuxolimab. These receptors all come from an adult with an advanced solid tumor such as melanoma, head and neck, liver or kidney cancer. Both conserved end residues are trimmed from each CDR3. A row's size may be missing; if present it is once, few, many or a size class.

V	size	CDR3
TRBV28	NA	ASTGTGGGWMVGTEAF
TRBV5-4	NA	ASTLGTGVSYNEQF
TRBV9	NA	ASSVEGGTDTQY
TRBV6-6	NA	ASSYPGTTYEQY
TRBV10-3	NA	AISAPTGNNYGYT
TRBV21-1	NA	ASSNGSSPLH
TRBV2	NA	ASSETVNIQY
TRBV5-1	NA	ASSRSPGQVRTNEKLF
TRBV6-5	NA	ASSYQDRGYGYT
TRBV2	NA	ASLKGLRSAGELF
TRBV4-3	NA	ASSRQYRGGSDTQY
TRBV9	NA	ASSVAGVGPQH
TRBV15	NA	ATSRGDRGDYGYT
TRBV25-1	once	ASSEWGQGGENSPLH
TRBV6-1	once	ASSALRGGAFTGTDTQY
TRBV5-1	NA	ASSSTSGINTEAF
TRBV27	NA	ASSLGDPGNEQF